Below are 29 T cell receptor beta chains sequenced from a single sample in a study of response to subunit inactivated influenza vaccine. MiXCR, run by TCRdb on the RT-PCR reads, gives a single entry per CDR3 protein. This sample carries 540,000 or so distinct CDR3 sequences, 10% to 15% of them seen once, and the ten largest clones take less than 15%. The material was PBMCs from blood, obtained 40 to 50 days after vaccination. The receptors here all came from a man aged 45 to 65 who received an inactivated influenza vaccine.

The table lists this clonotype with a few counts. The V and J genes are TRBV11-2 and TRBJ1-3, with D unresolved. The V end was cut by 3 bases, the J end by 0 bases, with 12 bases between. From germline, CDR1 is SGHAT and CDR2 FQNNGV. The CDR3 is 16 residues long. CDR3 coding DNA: TGTGCCAGCAGCTTCAGCCTCGAGAGCTCTGGAAACACCATATATTTT. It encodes CASSFSLESSGNTIYF.

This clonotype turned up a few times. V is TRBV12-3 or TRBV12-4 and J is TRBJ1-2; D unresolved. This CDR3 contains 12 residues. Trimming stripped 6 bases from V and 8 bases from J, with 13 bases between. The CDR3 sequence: CASRKGVQGYTF. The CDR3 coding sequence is TGTGCCAGCAGGAAGGGTGTGCAGGGCTACACCTTC.

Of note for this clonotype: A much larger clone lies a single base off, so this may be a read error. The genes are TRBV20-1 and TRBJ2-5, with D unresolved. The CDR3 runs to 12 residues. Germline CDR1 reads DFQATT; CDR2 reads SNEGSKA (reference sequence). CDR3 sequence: CSASANQDTQYF. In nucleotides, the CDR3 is TGCAGTGCTTCGGCTAATCAAGATACCCAGTACTTC.

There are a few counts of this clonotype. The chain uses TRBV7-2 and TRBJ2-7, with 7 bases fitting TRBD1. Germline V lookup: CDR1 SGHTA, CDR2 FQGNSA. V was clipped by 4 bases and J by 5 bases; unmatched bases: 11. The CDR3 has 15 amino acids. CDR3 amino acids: CASSSQRQGVNEQYF. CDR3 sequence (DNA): TGTGCCAGCAGCTCCCAGCGGCAGGGGGTTAACGAGCAGTACTTC.

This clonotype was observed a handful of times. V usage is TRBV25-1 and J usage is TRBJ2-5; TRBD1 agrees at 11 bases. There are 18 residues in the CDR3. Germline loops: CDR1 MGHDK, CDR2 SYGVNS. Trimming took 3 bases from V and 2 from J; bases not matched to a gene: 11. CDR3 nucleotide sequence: TGTGCCAGCAGTGAGGCCTTAACCGGGACAGGGGGGCAAGAGACCCAGTACTTC. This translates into CASSEALTGTGGQETQYF.

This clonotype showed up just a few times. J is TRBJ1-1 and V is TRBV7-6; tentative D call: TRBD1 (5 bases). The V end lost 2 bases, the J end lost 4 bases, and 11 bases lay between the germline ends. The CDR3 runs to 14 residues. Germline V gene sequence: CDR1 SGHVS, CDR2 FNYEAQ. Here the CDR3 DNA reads TGTGCCAGCAGCTTAAGCGCAGGGACCACTGAAGCTTTCTTT. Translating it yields CASSLSAGTTEAFF.

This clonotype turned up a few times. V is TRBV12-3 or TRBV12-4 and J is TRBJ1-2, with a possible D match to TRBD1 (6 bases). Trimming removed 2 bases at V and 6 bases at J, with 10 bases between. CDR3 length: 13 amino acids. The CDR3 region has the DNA TGTGCCAGCAGTTTACGAAGGGGGAATGGCTACACCTTC. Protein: CASSLRRGNGYTF.

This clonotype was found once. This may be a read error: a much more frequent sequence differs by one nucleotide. Written as DNA, the CDR3 is TGTGCCAGCAGCTTCGTTAAGGGACTTCTCTCCTACAATGAGCAGATCTTC. This encodes CASSFVKGLLSYNEQIF. V is TRBV13 and J is TRBJ2-1; D might be TRBD2 (6 bases). This CDR3 is built from 17 residues. CDR1 and CDR2 (germline): PRHDT, FYEKMQ (reference sequence).

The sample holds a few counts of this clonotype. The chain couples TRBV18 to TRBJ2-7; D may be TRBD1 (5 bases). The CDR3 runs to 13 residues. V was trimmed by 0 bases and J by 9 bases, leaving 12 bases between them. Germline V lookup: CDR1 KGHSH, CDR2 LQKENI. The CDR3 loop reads CASSPPGLKGQYF. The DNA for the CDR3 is TGTGCCAGCTCACCACCGGGGCTAAAGGGGCAGTACTTC.

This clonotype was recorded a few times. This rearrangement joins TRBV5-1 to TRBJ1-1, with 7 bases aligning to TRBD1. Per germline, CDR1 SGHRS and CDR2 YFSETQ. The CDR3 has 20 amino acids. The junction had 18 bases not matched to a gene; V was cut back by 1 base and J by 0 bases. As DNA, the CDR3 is TGCGCCAGCAGCTTGTTCGTCGGTGGGGCCGCTCAGGGGGTGAACACTGAAGCTTTCTTT. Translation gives CASSLFVGGAAQGVNTEAFF. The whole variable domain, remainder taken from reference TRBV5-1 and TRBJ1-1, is KAGVTQTPRYLIKTRGQQVTLSCSPISGHRSVSWYQQTPGQGLQFLFEYFSETQRNKGNFPGRFSGRQFSNSRSEMNVSTLELGDSALYLCASSLFVGGAAQGVNTEAFFGQGTRLTVV.

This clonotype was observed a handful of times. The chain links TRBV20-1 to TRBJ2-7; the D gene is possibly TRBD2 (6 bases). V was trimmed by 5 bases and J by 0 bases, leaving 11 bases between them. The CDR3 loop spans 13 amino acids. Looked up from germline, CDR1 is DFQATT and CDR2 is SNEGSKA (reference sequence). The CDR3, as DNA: TGCAGTGCTGGGGCGGGAAGCTCCTACGAGCAGTACTTC. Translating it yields CSAGAGSSYEQYF.

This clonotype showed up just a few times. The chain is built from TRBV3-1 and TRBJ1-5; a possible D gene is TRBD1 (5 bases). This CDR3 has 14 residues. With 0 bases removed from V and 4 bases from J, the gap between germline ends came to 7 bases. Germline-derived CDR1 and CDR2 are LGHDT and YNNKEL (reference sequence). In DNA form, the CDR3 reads TGTGCCAGCAGCCAAGATTGGGGGAATCAGCCCCAGCATTTT. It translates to CASSQDWGNQPQHF.

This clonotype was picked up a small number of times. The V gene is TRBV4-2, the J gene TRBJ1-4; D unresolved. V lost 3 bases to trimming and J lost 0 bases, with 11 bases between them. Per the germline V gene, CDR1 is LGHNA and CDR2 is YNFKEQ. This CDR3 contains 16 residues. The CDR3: CASSHDSAATNEKLFF. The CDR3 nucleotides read TGTGCCAGCAGCCACGATTCAGCTGCAACTAATGAAAAACTGTTTTTT.

CDR3 in amino acids: CASSILVGGYNEQFF. Here the CDR3 DNA reads TGTGCCAGCAGTATCCTAGTCGGGGGATACAATGAGCAGTTCTTC. The chain recombines TRBV5-5 with TRBJ2-1; D might be TRBD2 (6 bases). V was cut by 5 bases and J by 4 bases, with 16 bases left in between. CDR1 SGHKS and CDR2 YYEKEE come from the germline V gene (reference sequence). The CDR3 has 15 amino acids.

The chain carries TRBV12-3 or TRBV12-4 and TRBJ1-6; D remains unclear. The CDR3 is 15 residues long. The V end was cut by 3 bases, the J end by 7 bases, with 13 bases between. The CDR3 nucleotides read TGTGCCAGCAGTTTGAGGCTCACTTCCAATTCACCCCTCCACTTT. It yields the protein CASSLRLTSNSPLHF.

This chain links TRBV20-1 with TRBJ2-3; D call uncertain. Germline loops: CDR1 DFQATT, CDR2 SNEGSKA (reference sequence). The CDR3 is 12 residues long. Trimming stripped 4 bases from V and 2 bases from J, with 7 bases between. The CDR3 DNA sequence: TGCAGTGCTAAAATTGACACAGATACGCAGTATTTT. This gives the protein CSAKIDTDTQYF.

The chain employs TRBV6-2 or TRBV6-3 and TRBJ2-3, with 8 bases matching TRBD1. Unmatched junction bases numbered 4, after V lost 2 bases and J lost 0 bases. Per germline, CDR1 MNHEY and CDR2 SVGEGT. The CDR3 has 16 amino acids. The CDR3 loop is CASSYGQGTSTDTQYF. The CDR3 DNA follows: TGTGCCAGCAGTTACGGACAGGGAACTAGCACAGATACGCAGTATTTT.

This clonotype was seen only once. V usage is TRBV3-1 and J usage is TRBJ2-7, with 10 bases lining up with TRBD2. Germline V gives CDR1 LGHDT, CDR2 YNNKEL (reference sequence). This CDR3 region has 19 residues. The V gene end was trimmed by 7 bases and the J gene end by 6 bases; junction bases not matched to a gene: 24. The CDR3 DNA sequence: TGTGCCAGCAACCCTAGCCCAGAGAAAGGACTAGCGGTTCGATGCGAGCAGTACTTC. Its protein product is CASNPSPEKGLAVRCEQYF.

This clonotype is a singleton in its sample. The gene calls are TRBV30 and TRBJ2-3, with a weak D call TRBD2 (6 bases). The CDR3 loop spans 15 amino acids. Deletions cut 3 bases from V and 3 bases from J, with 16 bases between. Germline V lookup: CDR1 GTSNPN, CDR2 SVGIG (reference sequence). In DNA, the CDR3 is TGTGCCTGGAGAGGTCGCGGTAGCGGTACAGATACGCAGTATTTT. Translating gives CAWRGRGSGTDTQYF. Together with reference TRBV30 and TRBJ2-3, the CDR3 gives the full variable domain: SQTIHQWPATLVQPVGSPLSLECTVEGTSNPNLYWYRQAAGRGLQLLFYSVGIGQISSEVPQNLSASRPQDRQFILSSKKLLLSDSGFYLCAWRGRGSGTDTQYFGPGTRLTVL.

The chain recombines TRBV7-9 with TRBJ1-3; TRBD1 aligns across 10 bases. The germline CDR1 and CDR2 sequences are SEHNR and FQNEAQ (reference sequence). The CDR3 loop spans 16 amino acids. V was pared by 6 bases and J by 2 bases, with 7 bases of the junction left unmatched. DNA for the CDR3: TGTGCCAGCAGTAAGACAGGGGGCGCAGCTGGAAACACCATATATTTT. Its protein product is CASSKTGGAAGNTIYF.

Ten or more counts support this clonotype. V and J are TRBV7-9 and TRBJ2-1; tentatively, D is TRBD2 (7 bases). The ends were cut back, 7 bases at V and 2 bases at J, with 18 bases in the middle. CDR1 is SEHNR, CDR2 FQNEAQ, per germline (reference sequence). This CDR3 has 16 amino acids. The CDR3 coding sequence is TGTGCCAGCACGGGGGGAGGGGGGACTACCTACAATGAGCAGTTCTTC. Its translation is CASTGGGGTTYNEQFF.

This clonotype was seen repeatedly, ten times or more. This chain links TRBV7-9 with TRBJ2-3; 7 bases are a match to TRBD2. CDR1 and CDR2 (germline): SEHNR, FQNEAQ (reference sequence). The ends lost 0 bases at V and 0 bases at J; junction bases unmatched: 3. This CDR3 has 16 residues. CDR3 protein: CASSLALRGSTDTQYF. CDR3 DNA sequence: TGTGCCAGCAGCTTAGCCTTGCGGGGGAGCACAGATACGCAGTATTTT. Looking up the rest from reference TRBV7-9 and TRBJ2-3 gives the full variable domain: DTGVSQNPRHKITKRGQNVTFRCDPISEHNRLYWYRQTLGQGPEFLTYFQNEAQLEKSRLLSDRFSAERPKGSFSTLEIQRTEQGDSAMYLCASSLALRGSTDTQYFGPGTRLTVL.

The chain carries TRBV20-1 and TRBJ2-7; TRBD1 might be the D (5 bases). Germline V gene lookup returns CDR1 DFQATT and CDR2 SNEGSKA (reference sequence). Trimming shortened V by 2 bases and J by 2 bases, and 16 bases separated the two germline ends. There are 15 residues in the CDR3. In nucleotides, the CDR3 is TGCAGTGCTAGATCAGGGAACGTCGGTACCTACGAGCAGTACTTC. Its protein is CSARSGNVGTYEQYF.

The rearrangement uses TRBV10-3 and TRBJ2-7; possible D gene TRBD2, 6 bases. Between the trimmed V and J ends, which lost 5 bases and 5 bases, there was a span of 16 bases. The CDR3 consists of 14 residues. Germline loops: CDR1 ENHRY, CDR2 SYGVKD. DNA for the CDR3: TGTGCCATCAGTTCACGGGGGTCAAGCAACGAGCAGTACTTC. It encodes CAISSRGSSNEQYF.

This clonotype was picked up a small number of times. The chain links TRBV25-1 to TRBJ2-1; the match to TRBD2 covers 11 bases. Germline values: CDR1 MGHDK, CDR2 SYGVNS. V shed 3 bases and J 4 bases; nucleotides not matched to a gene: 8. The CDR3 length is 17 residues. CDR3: CASSDSLASGGYNEQFF. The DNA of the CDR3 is TGTGCCAGCAGTGACTCTTTAGCTAGCGGGGGGTACAATGAGCAGTTCTTC.

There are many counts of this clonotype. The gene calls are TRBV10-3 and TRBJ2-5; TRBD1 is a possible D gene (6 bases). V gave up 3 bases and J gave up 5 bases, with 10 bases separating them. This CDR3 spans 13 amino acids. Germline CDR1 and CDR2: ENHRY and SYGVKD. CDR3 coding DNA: TGTGCCATCAGTGATGAGAGGGGGGAGACCCAGTACTTC. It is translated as CAISDERGETQYF.

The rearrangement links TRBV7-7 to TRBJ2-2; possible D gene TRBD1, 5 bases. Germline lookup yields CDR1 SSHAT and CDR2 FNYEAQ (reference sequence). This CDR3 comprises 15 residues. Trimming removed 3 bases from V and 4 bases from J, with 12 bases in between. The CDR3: CASSLAGPSTGELFF. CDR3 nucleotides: TGTGCCAGCAGCTTGGCAGGGCCCAGCACCGGGGAGCTGTTTTTT.

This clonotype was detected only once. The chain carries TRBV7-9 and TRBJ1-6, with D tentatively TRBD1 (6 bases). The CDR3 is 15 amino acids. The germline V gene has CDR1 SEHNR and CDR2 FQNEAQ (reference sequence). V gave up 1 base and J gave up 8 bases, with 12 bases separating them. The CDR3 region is CASSLVIRGDSPLHF. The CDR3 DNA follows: TGTGCCAGCAGCTTAGTCATAAGGGGGGATTCACCCCTCCACTTT.

The CDR3 protein is CASRGTSGRVYNEQFF. The CDR3 DNA reads TGTGCCAGCAGAGGGACTAGCGGGAGGGTTTACAATGAGCAGTTCTTC. The rearrangement uses TRBV2 and TRBJ2-1; TRBD2 aligns across 16 bases. The trim removed 6 bases at V and 4 bases at J, leaving 3 bases unmatched. Germline CDR1 and CDR2: SNHLY and FYNNEI. The CDR3 extends over 16 amino acids.